A single sample gave rise to the 19 T cell receptor beta chains below, sequenced in a study of blood T cell repertoires in COVID-19. Some clones are missing from TCRdb's copy, which holds only in-frame ones; the method was immunoSEQ multiplex PCR. The sample has about 280,000 clones, approximately 85% seen once. Source material: peripheral blood. Receptor source: a man aged 18 to 30 with active or convalescent COVID-19.

The CDR3 is CASGGANTEAFF. The CDR3 coding sequence is TGTGCCAGCGGAGGGGCGAACACTGAAGCTTTCTTT. The chain is built from TRBV25-1 and TRBJ1-1; tentative D call: TRBD1 (5 bases). CDR3 size: 12 residues. The germline gives CDR1 MGHDK, CDR2 SYGVNS. The ends were cut back, 8 bases at V and 1 base at J, with 8 bases in the middle.

This chain joins TRBV7-2 and TRBJ1-6; TRBD1 might be the D (5 bases). The CDR3 is 15 residues long. V gave up 1 base and J gave up 15 bases, with 19 bases separating them. Germline-derived CDR1 and CDR2 are SGHTA and FQGNSA. The CDR3 DNA reads TGTGCCAGCAGCTTAGGGGGGGGGATATTGGAACGCCTCCACTTT. As protein: CASSLGGGILERLHF.

The chain combines TRBV6-5 with TRBJ1-2, with 10 bases fitting TRBD1. Germline-derived CDR1 and CDR2 are MNHEY and SVGAGI. After removal of 4 bases from V and 2 bases from J, the junction contained 4 bases not matched to a gene. This CDR3 has 15 amino acids. The CDR3 sequence: CASSFDRGPNYGYTF. CDR3 nucleotide sequence: TGTGCCAGCAGTTTCGACAGGGGGCCCAACTATGGCTACACCTTC.

The chain employs TRBV3-1 (or the pseudogene TRBV3-2) and TRBJ1-1, with unresolved D. From germline, CDR1 is LGHDT and CDR2 YNNKEL (reference sequence). This CDR3 has 13 residues. The V end was cut by 1 base, the J end by 3 bases, with 6 bases between. CDR3 residues: CASSQGHYTEAFF. The DNA of the CDR3 is TGTGCCAGCAGCCAAGGACACTACACTGAAGCTTTCTTT.

The chain is built from TRBV12-3 or TRBV12-4 and TRBJ2-7; D is undetermined. The V gene lost 5 bases and the J gene lost 2 bases, with 7 bases spanning the gap. The CDR3 is 12 residues long. DNA of the CDR3: TGTGCCAGCAGTCCTACTCCCTACGAGCAGTACTTC. Translation: CASSPTPYEQYF.

The V and J genes are TRBV5-1 and TRBJ2-7; 7 nucleotides agree with TRBD1. This CDR3 has 14 residues. The germline V gene encodes CDR1 SGHRS and CDR2 YFSETQ. J lost 2 bases, V lost 2 bases, and 4 bases had no gene match. The CDR3 DNA sequence: TGCGCCAGCAGCTTAGCGCAGGGGGCCTACGAGCAGTACTTC. It encodes CASSLAQGAYEQYF.

The genes are TRBV6-5 and TRBJ1-3, with a weak D call TRBD1 (6 bases). Germline loops: CDR1 MNHEY, CDR2 SVGAGI. The V end was cut by 8 bases, the J end by 2 bases, with 16 bases between. This CDR3 contains 15 residues. CDR3 sequence (DNA): TGTGCCAGCGTCTCCTGGGGGCTGGCTGGAAACACCATATATTTT. This encodes CASVSWGLAGNTIYF.

This rearrangement joins TRBV7-6 to TRBJ2-7; D remains ambiguous. Germline lookup yields CDR1 SGHVS and CDR2 FNYEAQ. With 1 base removed from V and 3 bases from J, the gap between germline ends came to 16 bases. The CDR3 extends over 16 amino acids. In nucleotides, the CDR3 is TGTGCCAGCAGCTTAGTCGAGCCTACCAAATTCTACGAGCAGTACTTC. Its protein product is CASSLVEPTKFYEQYF.

V gene TRBV7-9 combines with J gene TRBJ2-5, with D tentatively TRBD2 (5 bases). The germline V gene has CDR1 SEHNR and CDR2 FQNEAQ (reference sequence). V lost 1 base and J 5 bases, leaving 14 bases between the germline ends. CDR3 length: 15 residues. Written as DNA, the CDR3 is TGTGCCAGCAGCTTAGGCCTCACTACGGGGGAGACCCAGTACTTC. The encoded protein is CASSLGLTTGETQYF.

The chain uses TRBV20-1 and TRBJ2-7; D not resolved. V lost 3 bases to trimming and J lost 3 bases, with 3 bases between them. CDR1 and CDR2 (germline): DFQATT, SNEGSKA (reference sequence). The CDR3 is made up of 10 amino acids. In DNA, the CDR3 is TGCAGTGCTAGTCTCTACGAGCAGTACTTC. It specifies CSASLYEQYF.

The chain links TRBV5-5 to TRBJ1-1; weak D call: TRBD1 (5 bases). Between the trimmed V and J ends, which lost 4 bases and 5 bases, there was a span of 12 bases. This CDR3 is built from 13 residues. Germline CDR1 is SGHKS and CDR2 is YYEKEE (reference sequence). CDR3 protein: CASSHDGGTEAFF. The CDR3 nucleotides read TGTGCCAGCAGCCACGACGGGGGGACTGAAGCTTTCTTT.

V is TRBV4-1 and J is TRBJ1-5, with 9 bases that match TRBD1. The J segment lost 6 bases and the V segment lost 4 bases, leaving 7 bases of the junction unmatched. The CDR3 extends over 15 amino acids. CDR1 and CDR2 (germline): MGHRA, YSYEKL. The CDR3 region is CASSPGTGRFQPQHF. CDR3 sequence (DNA): TGCGCCAGCAGCCCCGGGACAGGGAGATTTCAGCCCCAGCATTTT.

V gene TRBV5-1 combines with J gene TRBJ2-1, with a weak D call TRBD2 (5 bases). Germline CDR1 reads SGHRS; CDR2 reads YFSETQ. There are 12 residues in the CDR3. Deletions cut 9 bases from V and 6 bases from J, with 13 bases between. The CDR3 nucleotides are TGCGCCACACGGGGAGTGACCAATGAGCAGTTCTTC. This codes for CATRGVTNEQFF.

The rearrangement links TRBV27 to TRBJ2-3; 9 bases match TRBD2. CDR3 length: 14 amino acids. Trimming at V came to 2 bases and at J to 4 bases, leaving 1 base not matched to a gene. The germline gives CDR1 MNHEY, CDR2 SMNVEV (reference sequence). DNA of the CDR3: TGTGCCAGCAGTTTAGCGGGGGGGCCAGATACGCAGTATTTT. Translating it yields CASSLAGGPDTQYF.

The chain is built from TRBV19 and TRBJ2-5, with D tentatively TRBD2 (6 bases). Germline CDR1 is LNHDA and CDR2 is SQIVND (reference sequence). Trimming pared 1 base from V and 4 bases from J, leaving 16 bases between. CDR3 length equals 16 residues. CDR3 loop: CASSIGGGRFPETQYF. CDR3 coding DNA: TGTGCCAGTAGTATAGGGGGAGGAAGGTTCCCAGAGACCCAGTACTTC.

The chain recombines TRBV7-2 with TRBJ2-5; 10 positions match TRBD2. V lost 8 bases, J lost 4 bases, and 4 bases stayed unmatched. Germline V gene sequence: CDR1 SGHTA, CDR2 FQGNSA. The CDR3 totals 13 residues. DNA for the CDR3: TGTGCCAGCGTACGACTAGCGGGAGAGACCCAGTACTTC. It yields the protein CASVRLAGETQYF.

The chain carries TRBV2 and TRBJ1-1, with D unclear. Between the trimmed V and J ends, which lost 3 bases and 0 bases, there was a span of 5 bases. CDR1 and CDR2 from the germline V gene are SNHLY and FYNNEI. This CDR3 is 13 amino acids long. The CDR3 nucleotides read TGTGCCAGCAGTGACAGTATGAACACTGAAGCTTTCTTT. Amino acids: CASSDSMNTEAFF.

The rearrangement joins TRBV19 to TRBJ1-1; 11 positions agree with TRBD1. This CDR3 has 17 amino acids. V trimming: 3 bases; J trimming: 4 bases; junction bases outside the gene matches: 10. Germline assignment: CDR1 LNHDA and CDR2 SQIVND (reference sequence). The CDR3 DNA reads TGTGCCAGTAGTATCCGGACAGGGGGCTCTAGGGTCACTGAAGCTTTCTTT. Protein sequence: CASSIRTGGSRVTEAFF.

This chain uses TRBV7-3 with TRBJ2-3, with D tentatively TRBD2 (5 bases). Germline CDR1 is SGHTA and CDR2 is FQGTGA. Trimming stripped 8 bases from V and 1 base from J, with 10 bases between. This CDR3 region has 13 residues. This CDR3 reads CASSGFGTDTQYF. The CDR3 DNA reads as TGTGCCAGCTCGGGGTTTGGCACAGATACGCAGTATTTT.